What follows are 21 T cell receptor beta chains derived from one specimen sequenced in a study of T cell clones after liver transplantation. The table came from immunoSEQ multiplex PCR; TCRdb's copy has only in-frame clones and leaves some out. Of about 80,000 clones in the sample, nearly 85% are singletons; the top ten hold approximately 0.47%. The sequencing used CD4+ T cells from blood, collected 46 months after liver transplant. All receptors derive from a human patient who received a liver transplant. T cells may partly derive from the graft donor.

The V call is TRBV11-1, the J call TRBJ2-7; 14 bases map to TRBD2. Germline values: CDR1 SGHAT, CDR2 FQDESV (reference sequence). Trimming cost V 5 bases and J 4 bases; bases outside gene matches: 10. The CDR3 sequence is 17 residues long. The CDR3 region has the DNA TGTGCCAGCAGCCCGGGACTAGCGGGAGCGAATTCTTACGAGCAGTACTTC. Translation gives CASSPGLAGANSYEQYF.

This chain's CDR3 is CSVGGKGYEKLFF. CDR3 bases: TGCAGCGTTGGGGGCAAGGGCTATGAAAAACTGTTTTTT. V and J are TRBV29-1 and TRBJ1-4, with D possibly matching TRBD1 (5 bases). Germline V CDR1 and CDR2: SQVTM, ANQGSEA. The CDR3 sequence is 13 residues long. With 4 bases removed from V and 6 bases from J, the gap between germline ends came to 12 bases.

This clone has more than one count but fewer than ten. J is TRBJ1-1 and V is TRBV18, with D unresolved. V lost 6 bases, J lost 3 bases, and 14 bases lay in between. CDR3 length equals 14 residues. The germline CDR1 and CDR2 sequences are KGHSH and LQKENI. Here the CDR3 reads CASSRETLDTEAFF. CDR3 DNA sequence: TGTGCCAGCTCCCGGGAAACCTTGGACACTGAAGCTTTCTTT.

The CDR3, as DNA: TGTGCCAGCAGTTTAACCACCAACACTGAAGCTTTCTTT. Translated: CASSLTTNTEAFF. The chain uses TRBV28 and TRBJ1-1; D is ambiguous. CDR3 length equals 13 residues. Germline CDR1 and CDR2: MDHEN and SYDVKM. The germline V and J ends were trimmed by 2 bases and 2 bases, with 6 bases remaining between them.

The chain joins TRBV9 to TRBJ1-5, with TRBD1 as a possible D gene (5 bases). This CDR3 has 14 amino acids. V lost 1 base, J lost 4 bases, and 9 bases lay in between. Germline values: CDR1 SGDLS, CDR2 YYNGEE. Here the CDR3 reads CASSVLPGNQPQHF. In DNA, the CDR3 is TGTGCCAGCAGCGTATTACCAGGGAATCAGCCCCAGCATTTT.

The rearrangement links TRBV5-1 to TRBJ1-2; 8 bases fit TRBD1. The CDR3 is made up of 15 amino acids. The V segment lost 1 base and the J segment 6 bases; nucleotides outside the gene matches: 8. Per the germline V gene, CDR1 is SGHRS and CDR2 is YFSETQ. The CDR3, as DNA: TGCGCCAGCAGCTTGAAGGCAGGGGGCAGGGATGGCTACACCTTC. Its translation: CASSLKAGGRDGYTF.

The rearrangement links TRBV10-3 to TRBJ1-3; D may be TRBD1 (5 bases). The CDR3 runs to 15 residues. V was shortened by 2 bases and J by 0 bases, with 8 bases between the two germline ends. Per germline, CDR1 ENHRY and CDR2 SYGVKD. CDR3 nucleotides: TGTGCCATCAGTGAGGGACAACTCTCTGGAAACACCATATATTTT. It specifies CAISEGQLSGNTIYF.

The chain couples TRBV13 to TRBJ1-2, with D perhaps matching TRBD1 (5 bases). V was pared by 3 bases and J by 7 bases, with 9 bases between. The germline gives CDR1 PRHDT, CDR2 FYEKMQ (reference sequence). The length of the CDR3 is 12 residues. CDR3 sequence (DNA): TGTGCCAGCAGCTTGGGTAGGGGTGGCTACACCTTC. Its protein is CASSLGRGGYTF.

The chain carries TRBV28 and TRBJ1-1, with D perhaps TRBD1 (5 bases). The V gene lost 1 base and the J gene lost 0 bases, with 9 bases spanning the gap. The CDR3 totals 15 residues. Per germline, CDR1 MDHEN and CDR2 SYDVKM. The CDR3 DNA sequence: TGTGCCAGCAGTTTATTGGGACTGATGAACACTGAAGCTTTCTTT. Protein sequence: CASSLLGLMNTEAFF.

This chain connects TRBV9 to TRBJ1-1, with a weak D call TRBD1 (6 bases). V lost 4 bases and J lost 4, with 20 bases in between. CDR3 length: 16 residues. Germline V lookup: CDR1 SGDLS, CDR2 YYNGEE. CDR3 protein: CASSPQQGRMGTEAFF. In DNA, the CDR3 is TGTGCCAGCAGCCCACAGCAGGGGAGGATGGGCACTGAAGCTTTCTTT.

This clone was observed a single time. V and J are TRBV7-2 and TRBJ2-4; D is possibly TRBD2 (7 bases). This CDR3 has 17 residues. Looked up from germline, CDR1 is SGHTA and CDR2 is FQGNSA. The V and J ends lost 5 bases and 2 bases respectively, with 19 bases between them. CDR3 amino acids: CASSPVGGEWTKNIQYF. CDR3 DNA sequence: TGTGCCAGCAGCCCCGTAGGGGGGGAGTGGACCAAAAACATTCAGTACTTC.

The genes are TRBV2 and TRBJ2-1; 8 bases map to TRBD2. Germline lookup yields CDR1 SNHLY and CDR2 FYNNEI. This CDR3 contains 15 residues. Germline trimming cut 7 bases from V and 9 bases from J; bases unmatched to any gene: 14. The CDR3 region has the DNA TGTGCCAGCACCTCACGGGGACTAGTGGCAGTTGAGCAGTTCTTC. Translating gives CASTSRGLVAVEQFF. Based on the CDR3 plus reference TRBV2 and TRBJ2-1, the full variable domain is EPEVTQTPSHQVTQMGQEVILRCVPISNHLYFYWYRQILGQKVEFLVSFYNNEISEKSEIFDDQFSVERPDGSNFTLKIRSTKLEDSAMYFCASTSRGLVAVEQFFGPGTRLTVL.

This clone has a single count. The junction departs from the called germline gene at one end, perhaps through a read error. This rearrangement joins TRBV7-9 to TRBJ1-1, with D possibly matching TRBD1 (6 bases). The CDR3 length is 13 residues. Looked up from germline, CDR1 is SEHNR and CDR2 is FQNEAQ (reference sequence). For the CDR3, the DNA is TGTGCCAGCAGTTTAGGCGGGGGCAGAGAAGCTTTCTTT. Translating gives CASSLGGGREAFF.

The gene calls are TRBV7-9 and TRBJ2-1; 7 positions match TRBD1. Per the germline V gene, CDR1 is SEHNR and CDR2 is FQNEAQ (reference sequence). The CDR3 contains 15 residues. V shed 6 bases, J shed 8 bases, and the junction held 13 bases outside the gene matches. This CDR3 reads CASSHKGTVHDEQFF. The CDR3 region has the DNA TGTGCCAGCAGTCACAAAGGGACAGTCCACGATGAGCAGTTCTTC.

The J gene is TRBJ2-5, the V gene TRBV28; a possible D gene is TRBD2 (5 bases). The CDR3 totals 15 residues. The germline V gene encodes CDR1 MDHEN and CDR2 SYDVKM. V lost 2 bases and J 5 bases, leaving 15 bases between the germline ends. The CDR3 DNA reads TGTGCCAGCAGTTTAGACCTTCGGTGGAGGGAGACCCAGTACTTC. Its protein product is CASSLDLRWRETQYF.

The V gene is TRBV13, the J gene TRBJ2-3, with D unresolved. The V end was cut by 7 bases, the J end by 1 base, with 12 bases between. This CDR3 contains 14 residues. In germline, CDR1 is PRHDT, CDR2 FYEKMQ (reference sequence). The CDR3 DNA follows: TGTGCCAGCAACTCCCAGGCCCGCACAGATACGCAGTATTTT. As protein: CASNSQARTDTQYF.

The chain has TRBV5-6 and TRBJ2-1, with D uncertain. Per the germline V gene, CDR1 is SGHDT and CDR2 is YYEEEE. This CDR3 is built from 14 residues. V shed 0 bases and J shed 7 bases, with 11 bases lying between them. The CDR3 DNA is TGTGCCAGCAGCTTGGTTCGGGTCGGGAATGAGCAGTTCTTC. The encoded protein is CASSLVRVGNEQFF.

The chain joins TRBV5-4 to TRBJ2-5, with D possibly TRBD1 on 6 matching bases. The V end was cut by 4 bases, the J end by 2 bases, with 12 bases between. The length of the CDR3 is 14 residues. Germline V gene lookup returns CDR1 SGHNT and CDR2 YYREEE (reference sequence). The CDR3 region is CASSPRTAQETQYF. In DNA form, the CDR3 reads TGTGCCAGCAGCCCCCGGACAGCGCAAGAGACCCAGTACTTC.

V gene TRBV5-1 combines with J gene TRBJ2-7, with D hard to call. Between the trimmed V and J ends, which lost 5 bases and 4 bases, there was a span of 13 bases. The V gene's germline CDR1 is SGHRS and CDR2 YFSETQ. This CDR3 has 13 residues. The CDR3 spells CASSVGFLYEQYF. CDR3 bases: TGCGCCAGCAGTGTGGGTTTTCTGTACGAGCAGTACTTC.

The rearrangement joins TRBV11-1 to TRBJ2-5, with D perhaps TRBD1 (6 bases). The CDR3 consists of 13 residues. Trimming removed 2 bases from V and 5 bases from J, with 9 bases in between. CDR1 is SGHAT, CDR2 FQDESV, per germline (reference sequence). CDR3 in DNA: TGTGCCAGCAGCTTAAACAGGGAGGAGACCCAGTACTTC. This translates into CASSLNREETQYF.

The chain employs TRBV27 and TRBJ2-1; D remains ambiguous. V was trimmed by 2 bases and J by 2 bases, leaving 4 bases between them. From germline, CDR1 is MNHEY and CDR2 SMNVEV (reference sequence). The CDR3 runs 13 residues. In nucleotides, the CDR3 is TGTGCCAGCAGTTTAGCGACCTACAATGAGCAGTTCTTC. Its translation: CASSLATYNEQFF.